What follows is one TCR beta chain and its context. No antigen is known for it. V lost 6 bases to trimming and J lost 3 bases, with 9 bases between them. Germline V gene data show CDR1 as ENHRY and CDR2 as SYGVKD. CDR3 length equals 12 residues. The sample originates from a study of blood T cells in healthy people across ages. Alongside a J-beta primer mix, a sample-barcoded 5' primer served in a second PCR lasting roughly 6 to 11 cycles. A template-switch adaptor that had 12 random nucleotides put a tag on each cDNA molecule. One entry per CDR3 protein results from TCRdb running MiXCR on the 5' RACE reads. In the table there are about a million distinct CDR3 sequences, around 46% of which are singletons. Whenever a sample was processed, at least 6.5 million PBMCs were isolated. Points from the study as a whole: Conclusively comparing naive with antigen-experienced cells was impossible with unsorted PBMCs. A roughly linear age-dependent decrease characterized TCR beta diversity per million T cells.

The chain links TRBV10-3 to TRBJ2-7, with D perhaps matching TRBD2 (5 bases). What was sequenced was blood. The source is a man aged 25 to 45 in good health. As DNA, the CDR3 is TGTGCCATCAGCCCCCGGGACTACGAGCAGTACTTC. It yields the protein CAISPRDYEQYF.